The TCR beta chain under discussion was sequenced for a study of blood T cell repertoires in COVID-19. Original methodology: Amplified reference gene primers provided the basis for estimating nucleated cell counts. Data came from immunoSEQ multiplex PCR; TCRdb stores just in-frame clones and leaves some out. Clone size and V and J calls were adopted from that table, with D and trimming inferred from the DNA. Of hundreds of thousands of clones listed, approximately 86% are singletons. Germline lookup yields CDR1 SGHRS and CDR2 YFSETQ. V was cut by 4 bases and J by 1 base, with 5 bases left in between. The CDR3 has 12 amino acids.

The receptor comes from a woman in her thirties with acute or convalescent COVID-19. The source material was peripheral blood. The V gene is TRBV5-1, the J gene TRBJ2-5; the D is unclear. CDR3 nucleotide sequence: TGCGCCAGCAGCCCGGGCCAAGAGACCCAGTACTTC. This translates into CASSPGQETQYF.